The 2 T cell receptor beta chains in this list originate from one sample, sequenced in a study of memory CD4+ T cells and cytomegalovirus serostatus. Single viable CD3+CD4+CD8-CD45RO+ cells were sorted as the memory CD4+ T cells. The repertoire was sequenced with immunoSEQ multiplex PCR; TCRdb's copy has only in-frame clones and lacks some. The table has approximately 88,000 clones, 80% seen once. The sequenced sample consisted of memory CD4+ T cells from blood. All receptors derive from an adult in good health and CMV-seropositive.

The V call is TRBV18, the J call TRBJ2-7; D call uncertain. The V end lost 5 bases, the J end lost 3 bases, and 8 bases lay between the germline ends. Germline V gene data show CDR1 as KGHSH and CDR2 as LQKENI. The CDR3 spans 12 residues. CDR3 sequence: CASSELNYEQYF. CDR3 nucleotides: TGTGCCAGCTCAGAACTCAACTACGAGCAGTACTTC.

The rearrangement links TRBV28 to TRBJ1-5; D is unresolved. The V end was cut by 3 bases, the J end by 3 bases, with 9 bases between. This CDR3 region has 14 residues. CDR1 is MDHEN and CDR2 is SYDVKM in the germline V gene. CDR3 sequence reads: CASSFVQLNQPQHF. CDR3 nucleotide sequence: TGTGCCAGCAGTTTCGTTCAGCTCAATCAGCCCCAGCATTTT.